This paragraph covers one TCR beta chain sequence. This sample was included in a study of cytomegalovirus exposure and HLA in healthy donors. With 60 Vbeta and 13 Jbeta primers, the PCR was carried out. Generated by immunoSEQ multiplex PCR, the TCRdb table keeps only in-frame clones and is missing some. The sample gives roughly 120,000 clones, approximately 76% of which show up once; roughly 30% is in the top ten. The CDR3 consists of 15 residues. Looked up from germline, CDR1 is SGDLS and CDR2 is YYNGEE. Trimming removed 0 bases from V and 7 bases from J; junction bases left unmatched: 5. Specimen: PBMCs. The chain carries TRBV9 and TRBJ2-1, with TRBD2 matching 9 bases. This TCR was recovered from a man between 60 and 75 years old in good health and CMV-seropositive. CDR3 in amino acids: CASSVVAGGWNEQFF. The CDR3 region has the DNA TGTGCCAGCAGCGTAGTTGCGGGGGGGTGGAATGAGCAGTTCTTC.